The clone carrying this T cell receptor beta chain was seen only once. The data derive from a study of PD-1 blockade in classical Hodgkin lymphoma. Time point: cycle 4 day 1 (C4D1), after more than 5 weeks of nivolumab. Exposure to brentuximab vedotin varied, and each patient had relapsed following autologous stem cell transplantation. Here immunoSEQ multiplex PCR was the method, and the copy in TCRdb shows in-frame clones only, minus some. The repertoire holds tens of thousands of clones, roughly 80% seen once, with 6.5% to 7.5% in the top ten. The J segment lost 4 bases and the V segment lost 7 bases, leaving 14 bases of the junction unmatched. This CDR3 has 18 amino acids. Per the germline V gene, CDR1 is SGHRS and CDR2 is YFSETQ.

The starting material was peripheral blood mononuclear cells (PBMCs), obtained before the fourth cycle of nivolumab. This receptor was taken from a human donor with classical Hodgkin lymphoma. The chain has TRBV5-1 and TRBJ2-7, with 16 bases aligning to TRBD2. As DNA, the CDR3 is TGCGCCAGCCGGGATCCGGGACTAGCGGGAGGGTCGACTTACGAGCAGTACTTC. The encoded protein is CASRDPGLAGGSTYEQYF.